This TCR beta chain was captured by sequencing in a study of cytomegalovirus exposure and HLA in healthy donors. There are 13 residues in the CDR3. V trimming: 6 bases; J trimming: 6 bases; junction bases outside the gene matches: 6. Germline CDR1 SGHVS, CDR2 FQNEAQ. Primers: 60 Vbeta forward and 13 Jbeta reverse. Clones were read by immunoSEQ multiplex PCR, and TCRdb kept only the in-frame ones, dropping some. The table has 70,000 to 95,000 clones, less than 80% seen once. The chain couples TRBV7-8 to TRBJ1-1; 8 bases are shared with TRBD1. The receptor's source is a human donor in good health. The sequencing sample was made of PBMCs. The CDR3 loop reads CASRDQGQAEAFF. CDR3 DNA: TGTGCCAGCAGAGACCAGGGACAGGCTGAAGCTTTCTTT.